This entry describes one TCR beta chain. Its antigen is not known. V dropped 7 bases and J dropped 9 bases, with 13 bases sitting between them. Germline CDR1 reads DFQATT; CDR2 reads SNEGSKA (reference sequence). The CDR3 loop spans 11 amino acids. The sample is drawn from a study of Graves' ophthalmopathy and Graves' hyperthyroidism. In the study overall: Stable hyperthyroidism was defined by absence of ophthalmopathy within 18 months of follow-up. Study outcomes and limitations: Cross-validated, the 13-signature model showed 87.88%/81.08% sensitivity/specificity, and 80%/75% in the test set.

RNA transcripts were the template, and TCR beta CDR3 regions were amplified from them. HTBI primers were employed in first-round RT-PCR, then a second-round multiplex PCR followed. TCRdb independently ran MiXCR on the multiplex PCR reads; one entry per CDR3 protein. Of approximately 1.2 million distinct CDR3 sequences in the sample, less than 45% are singletons; the top ten hold around 10%. Certain patients, namely those with other autoimmune diseases, uncontrolled infections, pregnancy or lactation, were excluded. The receptor was derived from an adult man with Graves' hyperthyroidism. Sequenced: peripheral blood or thyroid tissue (not recorded which). The chain employs TRBV20-1 and TRBJ2-1; D not resolved. The CDR3 DNA sequence: TGCAGTGGAGACACTGGCAGTGAGCAGTTCTTC. Translation gives CSGDTGSEQFF.